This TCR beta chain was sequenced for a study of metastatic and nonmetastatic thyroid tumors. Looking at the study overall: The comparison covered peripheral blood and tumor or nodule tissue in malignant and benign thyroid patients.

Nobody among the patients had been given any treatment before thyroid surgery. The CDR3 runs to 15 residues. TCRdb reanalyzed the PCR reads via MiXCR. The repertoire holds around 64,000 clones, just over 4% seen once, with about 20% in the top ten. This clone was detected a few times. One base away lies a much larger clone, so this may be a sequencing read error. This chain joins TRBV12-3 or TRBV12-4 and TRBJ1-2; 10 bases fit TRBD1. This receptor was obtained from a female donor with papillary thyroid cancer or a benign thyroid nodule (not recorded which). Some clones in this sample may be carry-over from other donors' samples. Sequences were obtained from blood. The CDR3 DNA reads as TGTGCCAGCAGTCACGACCGGGACAGGGGCTATGCCTACACCTTC. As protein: CASSHDRDRGYAYTF.